The entry below describes one T cell receptor beta chain. Its antigen is not identified. The data derive from a study of T-cell memory formation after mild COVID-19. The overall study: For the most part, TCR clusters were specific to one donor.

Findings and limits, study-wide: Shrinking CD4+ clones resided mostly in CM and EM, and CD8+ ones in EMRA. The second-wave clones peaking on day 37 were not confirmed as SARS-CoV-2-specific. Balance between CD4 and CD8 was seen in clones contracting day 15 to 85, and a CD4+ lean was seen in later expanders.

TCRdb processed the 5' RACE reads anew with MiXCR; each CDR3 protein has one entry. The table has roughly 320,000 distinct CDR3 sequences, around 27% seen once; the top ten hold about 13%. The CDR3 runs to 11 residues. Germline V gene lookup returns CDR1 KGHDR and CDR2 SFDVKD. The V gene lost 9 bases and the J gene lost 8 bases, with 11 bases spanning the gap. This TCR was recovered from an adult woman who had mild COVID-19 (a few samples of this study predate the infection). Cell type and time point are not known. The source material was PBMCs or a T cell subset sorted from them (not recorded which). V gene TRBV24-1 combines with J gene TRBJ2-3; perhaps TRBD2 as D (5 bases). In DNA, the CDR3 is TGTGCCACCCGCGACCGGGGTACGCAGTATTTT. Residues: CATRDRGTQYF.